This T cell receptor beta chain was identified during a study of blood T cell repertoires in COVID-19. This table comes from immunoSEQ multiplex PCR, and its TCRdb copy is limited to in-frame clones, with some not included. The table has 120,000 to 150,000 clones, 85% seen once; the top ten hold nearly 3%. Trimming removed 5 bases from V and 0 bases from J, with 10 bases in between. The CDR3 covers 14 residues. The germline gives CDR1 ENHRY, CDR2 SYGVKD. This clonotype originated in a woman between 35 and 50 years old with active or convalescent COVID-19. The sample was peripheral blood. The rearrangement joins TRBV10-3 to TRBJ1-1; D gene uncertain. For the CDR3, the DNA is TGTGCCATCAGTTTGGAGGCGATGAACACTGAAGCTTTCTTT. Its translation: CAISLEAMNTEAFF.